This is a list of T cell receptor beta chains from one sample in a study of cytomegalovirus exposure and HLA in healthy donors. Some clones are missing from TCRdb's copy, which holds only in-frame ones; the method was immunoSEQ multiplex PCR. The profile covers over 150,000 clones, with 82% appearing a single time and roughly 0.99% taken by the ten largest. Material for sequencing was PBMCs. These receptors all come from a girl aged 2-9 years in good health and CMV-seropositive. Each CDR3 is given with its conserved first and last residue. The D gene is left open where the match is weak. The size of a clone is reported for some rows only, either as once, few or many, or as a class for expanded clones.

cdr3_aa	cdr3_nt	clone_size	v_call	j_call	d_call
CASSPGGRERQPQHF	TGTGCCAGTAGTCCAGGGGGCAGGGAAAGGCAGCCCCAGCATTTT	.	TRBV19	TRBJ1-5	TRBD1
CSAGDSDTQYF	TGCAGTGCTGGAGACTCAGATACGCAGTATTTT	.	TRBV20-1	TRBJ2-3	.
CATSSHYTSPLYSNQPQHF	TGTGCCACCAGCAGTCACTACACAAGCCCTCTCTATAGCAATCAGCCCCAGCATTTT	.	TRBV15	TRBJ1-5	.
CASSDRAGRKETQYF	TGTGCCAGCAGTGATCGAGCGGGCCGAAAAGAGACCCAGTACTTC	.	TRBV2	TRBJ2-5	.
CASRRQGGTEAFF	TGCGCCAGCAGGCGTCAGGGGGGAACTGAAGCTTTCTTT	.	TRBV4-1	TRBJ1-1	TRBD1
CASRIFGGVYERYF	TGTGCCAGCAGGATTTTCGGTGGAGTTTACGAGCGGTACTTC	.	TRBV6-5	TRBJ2-7	.
CASSTSTGSLETQYF	.	.	TRBV27	TRBJ2-5	.
CSVELAGKNTGELFF	TGCAGCGTTGAGCTAGCGGGAAAGAACACCGGGGAGCTGTTTTTT	.	TRBV29-1	TRBJ2-2	TRBD2
CASSQLAGGDFYTQYF	TGTGCCAGCAGCCAACTAGCGGGAGGCGATTTCTATACGCAGTATTTT	once	TRBV7-9	TRBJ2-3	TRBD2
CASSVAPGGNEQFF	TGTGCCAGCAGCGTAGCCCCGGGTGGCAATGAGCAGTTCTTC	once	TRBV9	TRBJ2-1	.
CASSFSAGPDTQYF	TGTGCCAGCAGCTTTTCCGCAGGGCCAGATACGCAGTATTTT	.	TRBV27	TRBJ2-3	.
CASSFSSETQYF	TGTGCCAGCAGCTTTTCTTCAGAGACCCAGTACTTC	few	TRBV5-4	TRBJ2-5	.
CASTTQGAGEKLFF	TGTGCCAGCACCACGCAGGGGGCCGGTGAAAAACTGTTTTTT	.	TRBV28	TRBJ1-4	TRBD1
CAWTPSGGSGEQYF	TGTGCCTGGACGCCTTCGGGGGGCTCGGGCGAGCAGTACTTC	.	TRBV30	TRBJ2-7	.
CASSIQGRDEAFF	TGTGCCAGTAGTATACAGGGGAGGGATGAAGCTTTCTTT	.	TRBV19	TRBJ1-1	.
CASSIGRASPEAFF	TGTGCCAGTAGTATCGGCAGGGCAAGTCCTGAAGCTTTCTTT	.	TRBV19	TRBJ1-1	.
CSVEGGEAGNTIYF	TGCAGCGTTGAAGGGGGGGAGGCTGGAAACACCATATATTTT	.	TRBV29-1	TRBJ1-3	.
CASSRSPPYQETQYF	TGTGCCAGCAGTCGGAGTCCACCGTACCAAGAGACCCAGTACTTC	.	TRBV2	TRBJ2-5	.
CASSQPLDTQYF	TGCGCCAGCAGCCAACCACTAGATACGCAGTATTTT	.	TRBV4-1	TRBJ2-3	.
CASSLFPGSSETQYF	TGTGCCAGCAGCTTATTTCCGGGTTCGAGCGAGACCCAGTACTTC	.	TRBV7-3	TRBJ2-5	.
CASSPGQAKNYGYTF	TGTGCCAGCAGTCCGGGACAGGCCAAAAACTATGGCTACACCTTC	.	TRBV28	TRBJ1-2	TRBD1
CAWSGQKATNEKLFF	TGTGCCTGGAGTGGACAGAAAGCAACTAATGAAAAACTGTTTTTT	.	TRBV30	TRBJ1-4	.
CASSLWGASPIYNEQFF	TGTGCCAGCAGTTTATGGGGGGCTAGCCCTATCTACAATGAGCAGTTCTTC	.	TRBV28	TRBJ2-1	.
CASSSLVRQGEDEKLFF	TGTGCCAGCAGCTCCCTTGTCCGGCAGGGGGAGGATGAAAAACTGTTTTTT	.	TRBV5-6	TRBJ1-4	TRBD1
CSVFRGTGHYGYTF	TGCAGCGTTTTTCGGGGGACAGGGCACTATGGCTACACCTTC	.	TRBV29-1	TRBJ1-2	TRBD1
CASSQAPLAGQNIQYF	TGCGCCAGCAGCCAGGCGCCACTAGCGGGACAAAACATTCAGTACTTC	.	TRBV4-1	TRBJ2-4	TRBD2
CASPPPPGQGNNTEAFF	TGTGCCAGCCCCCCCCCTCCGGGACAGGGTAACAACACTGAAGCTTTCTTT	.	TRBV28	TRBJ1-1	TRBD1
CASSSQGAQTNEKLFF	TGTGCCAGCAGTTCACAGGGGGCGCAAACTAATGAAAAACTGTTTTTT	.	TRBV28	TRBJ1-4	TRBD1
CASSLQGGTDTQYF	TGTGCCAGCAGCTTACAGGGGGGCACAGATACGCAGTATTTT	.	TRBV5-5	TRBJ2-3	TRBD1
CASSLGAGPNQPQHF	TGTGCCAGCAGCTTAGGGGCAGGCCCTAATCAGCCCCAGCATTTT	.	TRBV7-8	TRBJ1-5	.
CAWRAGRFIGNQPQHF	TGTGCCTGGAGGGCAGGCAGGTTTATTGGCAATCAGCCCCAGCATTTT	.	TRBV30	TRBJ1-5	.
CASKSSRGAQYF	TGTGCCAGCAAGTCCTCCAGGGGTGCGCAGTATTTT	.	TRBV28	TRBJ2-3	.
CASSEQPGGTEAFF	TGCGCCAGCAGTGAGCAGCCGGGTGGCACTGAAGCTTTCTTT	few	TRBV10-1	TRBJ1-1	.
CASSLAQGGTSWETQYF	TGCGCCAGCAGCTTGGCTCAGGGAGGGACTAGCTGGGAGACCCAGTACTTC	once	TRBV5-1	TRBJ2-5	TRBD2
CASSPDRGSGGELFF	TGTGCCAGCAGTCCGGACAGGGGGTCCGGCGGGGAGCTGTTTTTT	.	TRBV7-9	TRBJ2-2	TRBD1
CASSLWQGMIYGYTF	TGTGCCAGCAGCTTATGGCAGGGGATGATCTATGGCTACACCTTC	once	TRBV13	TRBJ1-2	.
CASRDRDMPYGYTF	TGTGCCAGCAGGGACCGGGACATGCCCTATGGCTACACCTTC	.	TRBV28	TRBJ1-2	.
CASRFRGNEQFF	TGTGCCAGCAGATTCCGAGGTAATGAGCAGTTCTTC	.	TRBV7-2	TRBJ2-1	.
CASSPNWAGVYNEQFF	TGTGCCAGCAGTCCAAATTGGGCGGGAGTATACAATGAGCAGTTCTTC	.	TRBV27	TRBJ2-1	TRBD2
CAWTSSGPGDYTF	TGTGCCTGGACTTCATCCGGTCCCGGAGACTACACCTTC	.	TRBV30	TRBJ1-2	.
CASSDRRTDTQYF	TGTGCCAGCAGTGACAGACGCACAGATACGCAGTATTTT	.	TRBV28	TRBJ2-3	.
CASSLHLYQPQHF	TGTGCCAGCAGTTTACACCTCTACCAGCCCCAGCATTTT	.	TRBV27	TRBJ1-5	.